This T cell receptor (beta chain) originates from a study of cytomegalovirus exposure and HLA in healthy donors. Study observations and caveats: Sequencing likely generated an artifact that appeared as a cluster of highly shared sequence variants.

13 Jbeta primers and 60 Vbeta primers were used for the PCR. Only in-frame clones appear in the TCRdb table, and some are missing; sequencing was by immunoSEQ multiplex PCR. The sample holds roughly 120,000 clones. When sampled, the donors appeared nominally healthy, though they likely had unrecorded immune exposures. As for this clone: What it recognizes is unknown.

The receptor's source is a man aged 18 to 29 in good health and CMV-seronegative. The sequenced material came from PBMCs.

The CDR3 DNA reads TGTGCCAGCAGCTTCAGAGGAGATACGCAGTATTTT. Translated, it gives CASSFRGDTQYF. V usage is TRBV7-9 and J usage is TRBJ2-3; no definite D call. Trimming cost V 3 bases and J 5 bases, with 6 bases left between them. This CDR3 comprises 12 residues. Germline values: CDR1 SEHNR, CDR2 FQNEAQ (reference sequence).